These 30 T cell receptor beta chains came from one sample sequenced in a study of shared clonotypes between healthy human individuals. Here immunoSEQ multiplex PCR was the method, and the copy in TCRdb shows in-frame clones only, minus some. Here the sample spans approximately 2.1 million clones, just over 90% being singletons. The sequencing input was naive CD4+ T cells from PBMCs. The subset is: CD45RA+ positively selected. The origin of the receptors is a man aged 18 to 29 in good health. Some clones in this sample may be carry-over from other donors' samples.

This rearrangement joins TRBV5-1 to TRBJ1-3, with 7 bases fitting TRBD1. This CDR3 region has 15 residues. V lost 1 base and J lost 2; bases outside the gene matches: 3. Germline loops: CDR1 SGHRS, CDR2 YFSETQ. In nucleotides, the CDR3 is TGCGCCAGCAGCTTGTTAGGGACAGCTGGAAACACCATATATTTT. Translating gives CASSLLGTAGNTIYF.

The chain is built from TRBV28 and TRBJ1-2; unclear D gene. Trimming took off 2 bases at V and 7 bases at J, with 8 bases between the two ends. Looked up from germline, CDR1 is MDHEN and CDR2 is SYDVKM. The CDR3 spans 12 residues. The CDR3 nucleotides read TGTGCCAGCAGTTTAGGAGCCATTGGCTACACCTTC. It codes for CASSLGAIGYTF.

V is TRBV25-1 and J is TRBJ2-2, with 7 bases identical to TRBD2. The CDR3 spans 14 residues. The germline V gene has CDR1 MGHDK and CDR2 SYGVNS. Germline trimming cut 7 bases from V and 4 bases from J; bases unmatched to any gene: 6. The CDR3 region has the DNA TGTGCCAGCACGAGGGAGGGTACCACCGGGGAGCTGTTTTTT. Protein product: CASTREGTTGELFF.

The CDR3 DNA is TGTGCCAGCAGCTCCCTGCGCCCACCGCCAAACGAGCAGTACTTC. It is translated as CASSSLRPPPNEQYF. The chain employs TRBV11-2 and TRBJ2-7; D gene uncertain. Germline CDR1 is SGHAT and CDR2 is FQNNGV. V was cut by 4 bases and J by 5 bases, with 18 bases left in between. CDR3 size: 15 residues.

J is TRBJ1-2 and V is TRBV5-1, with unresolved D. Germline values: CDR1 SGHRS, CDR2 YFSETQ. This CDR3 has 15 residues. V was cut by 4 bases and J by 4 bases, with 17 bases left in between. The CDR3 DNA reads as TGCGCCAGCAGCGCCAACCCGGAGACCCTCTATGGCTACACCTTC. It yields the protein CASSANPETLYGYTF.

This sequence joins TRBV19 and TRBJ2-7, with 12 nucleotides matching TRBD2. Germline loops: CDR1 LNHDA, CDR2 SQIVND (reference sequence). V was pared by 3 bases and J by 3 bases, with 6 bases of the junction left unmatched. This CDR3 comprises 16 residues. CDR3 residues: CASSIGLAGRSYEQYF. CDR3 coding DNA: TGTGCCAGTAGTATCGGACTAGCGGGACGAAGCTACGAGCAGTACTTC.

This clone was seen a single time. In the same sample, other DNA sequences code for this CDR3. The genes are TRBV2 and TRBJ2-7, with 8 bases that match TRBD1. CDR1 is SNHLY and CDR2 is FYNNEI in the germline V gene. CDR3 size: 13 residues. The V and J ends lost 6 bases and 3 bases, in that order; junction bases with no gene match: 4. DNA for the CDR3: TGTGCCAGCAGGGACAGGGCAGGCTACGAGCAGTACTTC. Translated, it gives CASRDRAGYEQYF.

This clone was recorded only once. The V call is TRBV27, the J call TRBJ1-6; D gene ambiguous. Germline values: CDR1 MNHEY, CDR2 SMNVEV (reference sequence). This CDR3 has 14 amino acids. V was trimmed by 2 bases and J by 11 bases, leaving 13 bases between them. This chain's CDR3 is CASSLESPGPPLHF. For the CDR3, the DNA is TGTGCCAGCAGTTTAGAGTCTCCCGGGCCACCCCTCCACTTT.

The chain links TRBV5-1 to TRBJ2-2, with D tentatively TRBD1 (5 bases). CDR3 size: 15 residues. V was clipped by 0 bases and J by 4 bases, with 10 bases between them. Germline lookup yields CDR1 SGHRS and CDR2 YFSETQ. The CDR3 protein is CASSLGGVRTGELFF. The CDR3 region has the DNA TGCGCCAGCAGCTTGGGGGGCGTTCGCACCGGGGAGCTGTTTTTT.

The rearrangement links TRBV6-4 to TRBJ2-2; 8 positions match TRBD1. The CDR3 extends over 16 amino acids. Trimming cost V 4 bases and J 3 bases; bases outside gene matches: 7. CDR1 is MRHNA, CDR2 SNTAGT, per germline. The CDR3 DNA follows: TGTGCCAGCAGTGTTGGGACAGGCTTTCACACCGGGGAGCTGTTTTTT. Translation gives CASSVGTGFHTGELFF.

V and J are TRBV27 and TRBJ1-1; D might be TRBD1 (6 bases). The V gene lost 2 bases and the J gene lost 4 bases, with 11 bases spanning the gap. This CDR3 is built from 14 residues. Germline loops: CDR1 MNHEY, CDR2 SMNVEV (reference sequence). The CDR3, as DNA: TGTGCCAGCAGTTTAGAGTACAGGGCCACTGAAGCTTTCTTT. Its protein is CASSLEYRATEAFF.

The chain recombines TRBV2 with TRBJ2-3; 9 bases match TRBD1. This CDR3 comprises 15 residues. Germline V gives CDR1 SNHLY, CDR2 FYNNEI. J gave up 3 bases and V 6 bases, and 7 bases lay outside the gene matches. DNA for the CDR3: TGTGCCAGCAGGGGGGGACAGGGTAGGACAGATACGCAGTATTTT. It translates to CASRGGQGRTDTQYF.

The chain couples TRBV10-3 to TRBJ2-2, with 7 bases aligning to TRBD2. Germline V lookup: CDR1 ENHRY, CDR2 SYGVKD. The CDR3 covers 14 residues. Trimming at V came to 4 bases and at J to 6 bases, leaving 5 bases not matched to a gene. CDR3 sequence (DNA): TGTGCCATCAGTGGACGACTAGCTCCCGGGGAGCTGTTTTTT. Protein product: CAISGRLAPGELFF.

Here the CDR3 DNA reads TGTGCCAGTAGCTCCAGGGGGCCCCCCGATGGCTACACCTTC. It is translated as CASSSRGPPDGYTF. The gene calls are TRBV19 and TRBJ1-2; 8 bases are shared with TRBD1. V gave up 6 bases and J gave up 6 bases; unmatched junction bases: 9. This CDR3 comprises 14 residues. The germline gives CDR1 LNHDA, CDR2 SQIVND (reference sequence).

The chain carries TRBV25-1 and TRBJ2-7, with D perhaps being TRBD1 or TRBD2 (5 bases each). In germline, CDR1 is MGHDK, CDR2 SYGVNS. Trimming left V 8 bases short and J 1 base short, with 12 bases between. The CDR3 contains 13 residues. DNA for the CDR3: TGTGCCAGCTCCGGGACGGCGTCCTACGAGCAGTACTTC. It encodes CASSGTASYEQYF.

V usage is TRBV19 and J usage is TRBJ2-7; 10 nucleotides match TRBD2. CDR3 length equals 15 residues. CDR1 is LNHDA and CDR2 is SQIVND in the germline V gene (reference sequence). V shed 7 bases and J 3 bases; nucleotides not matched to a gene: 9. CDR3 sequence: CASKTALAGDYEQYF. CDR3 sequence (DNA): TGTGCCAGTAAAACGGCCCTAGCGGGGGACTACGAGCAGTACTTC. The variable domain in full, completed from reference TRBV19 and TRBJ2-7, reads DGGITQSPKYLFRKEGQNVTLSCEQNLNHDAMYWYRQDPGQGLRLIYYSQIVNDFQKGDIAEGYSVSREKKESFPLTVTSAQKNPTAFYLCASKTALAGDYEQYFGPGTRLTVT.

V usage is TRBV19 and J usage is TRBJ1-2, with 8 positions matching TRBD1. With 1 base clipped from V and 10 bases from J, the junction kept 14 bases outside the gene matches. The CDR3 contains 16 residues. Germline CDR1 reads LNHDA; CDR2 reads SQIVND (reference sequence). The CDR3 DNA reads TGTGCCAGTAGTATAGGCGCAGGGGGCCTACCCCATGACTACACCTTC. Its translation: CASSIGAGGLPHDYTF.

V gene TRBV6-1 combines with J gene TRBJ2-1; no firm D call. Germline V gives CDR1 MNHNS, CDR2 SASEGT. The CDR3 runs to 12 residues. V dropped 5 bases and J dropped 3 bases, with 5 bases sitting between them. The CDR3 sequence is CASSTVYNEQFF. CDR3 sequence (DNA): TGTGCCAGCAGTACGGTCTACAATGAGCAGTTCTTC.

Turning to this clone: The same CDR3 arises from other DNA sequences in this sample as well. The chain links TRBV7-3 to TRBJ2-1; 15 bases match TRBD2. The junction had 10 bases not matched to a gene; V was cut back by 5 bases and J by 8 bases. This CDR3 has 17 amino acids. Germline V gives CDR1 SGHTA, CDR2 FQGTGA. CDR3 DNA: TGTGCCAGCAGCCCCCCGGGACTAGCGGGAGGTCGGGATGAGCAGTTCTTC. Translated: CASSPPGLAGGRDEQFF. Based on the CDR3 plus reference TRBV7-3 and TRBJ2-1, the full variable domain is GAGVSQTPSNKVTEKGKYVELRCDPISGHTALYWYRQSLGQGPEFLIYFQGTGAADDSGLPNDRFFAVRPEGSVSTLKIQRTERGDSAVYLCASSPPGLAGGRDEQFFGPGTRLTVL.

The J gene is TRBJ2-5, the V gene TRBV9, with a possible D match to TRBD2 (6 bases). V was cut by 4 bases and J by 2 bases, with 12 bases left in between. The CDR3 covers 14 residues. Germline V lookup: CDR1 SGDLS, CDR2 YYNGEE. DNA for the CDR3: TGTGCCAGCAGCTCCCGGAGGGTTCAAGAGACCCAGTACTTC. It specifies CASSSRRVQETQYF.

This chain joins TRBV25-1 and TRBJ2-7; TRBD1 aligns across 12 bases. After removal of 1 base from V and 2 bases from J, the junction contained 3 bases not matched to a gene. There are 16 residues in the CDR3. Germline V gives CDR1 MGHDK, CDR2 SYGVNS. The CDR3 DNA follows: TGTGCCAGCAGTGAATTGGGACAGGGGGCGACCTACGAGCAGTACTTC. Translating it yields CASSELGQGATYEQYF.

The chain is built from TRBV18 and TRBJ1-1, with 8 bases fitting TRBD1. The junction had 12 bases not matched to a gene; V was cut back by 4 bases and J by 11 bases. Germline V CDR1 and CDR2: KGHSH, LQKENI. The CDR3 length is 14 residues. The DNA of the CDR3 is TGTGCCAGCTCACGAGGGACAGGAGGATTTTCGGCTTTCTTT. As protein: CASSRGTGGFSAFF.

The chain carries TRBV2 and TRBJ1-2, with D hard to call. This CDR3 has 13 residues. V lost 9 bases to trimming and J lost 0 bases, with 11 bases between them. The germline gives CDR1 SNHLY, CDR2 FYNNEI. CDR3 nucleotide sequence: TGTGCCAGTGGGAGAGAGTCTAACTATGGCTACACCTTC. Translated: CASGRESNYGYTF. The full variable domain, in which reference TRBV2 and TRBJ1-2 provide the parts outside the CDR3, is EPEVTQTPSHQVTQMGQEVILRCVPISNHLYFYWYRQILGQKVEFLVSFYNNEISEKSEIFDDQFSVERPDGSNFTLKIRSTKLEDSAMYFCASGRESNYGYTFGSGTRLTVV.

This clone was seen only once. The chain is built from TRBV5-4 and TRBJ1-1; 8 bases are shared with TRBD1. V trimming: 3 bases; J trimming: 1 base; junction bases outside the gene matches: 5. The length of the CDR3 is 15 residues. Germline CDR1 and CDR2: SGHNT and YYREEE (reference sequence). The CDR3 DNA reads TGTGCCAGCAGCTCCTGGACAGGGAGGAACACTGAAGCTTTCTTT. Translated, it gives CASSSWTGRNTEAFF.

CDR3 loop: CASSRGRADNEQFF. The CDR3 DNA is TGTGCCAGCAGTCGAGGGCGGGCCGACAATGAGCAGTTCTTC. V gene TRBV6-1 combines with J gene TRBJ2-1; the D gene is possibly TRBD2 (5 bases). This CDR3 contains 14 residues. The V end lost 5 bases, the J end lost 5 bases, and 13 bases lay between the germline ends. Germline V gene sequence: CDR1 MNHNS, CDR2 SASEGT.

This clone was picked up one time. The V and J genes are TRBV5-1 and TRBJ2-7; 8 nucleotides match TRBD2. Germline-derived CDR1 and CDR2 are SGHRS and YFSETQ. The CDR3 is 14 residues long. The V segment lost 1 base and the J segment 8 bases; nucleotides outside the gene matches: 8. The CDR3 coding sequence is TGCGCCAGCAGCTTGATGGTAGCGGGATATCAGCAGTACTTC. This translates into CASSLMVAGYQQYF.

V and J are TRBV7-3 and TRBJ2-5; 11 bases line up with TRBD1. V shed 5 bases, J shed 4 bases, and the junction held 6 bases outside the gene matches. This CDR3 is built from 15 residues. Per germline, CDR1 SGHTA and CDR2 FQGTGA. The DNA for the CDR3 is TGTGCCAGCAGCCCTGGACAGGGGGCGAGAGAGACCCAGTACTTC. Encoded protein: CASSPGQGARETQYF.

This chain uses TRBV1 with TRBJ2-3; no DNA check was done on the table's D call, TRBD2. TRBV1 is a known pseudogene. The CDR3 runs to 22 residues. CDR3 DNA sequence: TGCACCAGCAGCCAAGATCTACTCCCCCTGGCTAGCGGGAGTGCTAACACAGATACGCAGTATTTT. Amino acids: CTSSQDLLPLASGSANTDTQYF.

This clone came up a few times. The chain recombines TRBV6-6 with TRBJ1-5; D remains ambiguous. V was trimmed by 5 bases and J by 3 bases, leaving 11 bases between them. The CDR3 covers 14 residues. Germline V gene sequence: CDR1 MNHNY, CDR2 SVGAGI (reference sequence). The CDR3 coding sequence is TGTGCCAGCAGTGAGAGGGTAGACAATCAGCCCCAGCATTTT. As protein: CASSERVDNQPQHF.

V and J are TRBV11-2 and TRBJ2-7, with D maybe TRBD1 (6 bases). CDR1 SGHAT and CDR2 FQNNGV come from the germline V gene. V was pared by 5 bases and J by 6 bases, with 14 bases between. The CDR3 is made up of 13 amino acids. The CDR3 spells CASSLQEGVEQYF. For the CDR3, the DNA is TGTGCCAGCAGCCTCCAAGAGGGGGTCGAGCAGTACTTC.